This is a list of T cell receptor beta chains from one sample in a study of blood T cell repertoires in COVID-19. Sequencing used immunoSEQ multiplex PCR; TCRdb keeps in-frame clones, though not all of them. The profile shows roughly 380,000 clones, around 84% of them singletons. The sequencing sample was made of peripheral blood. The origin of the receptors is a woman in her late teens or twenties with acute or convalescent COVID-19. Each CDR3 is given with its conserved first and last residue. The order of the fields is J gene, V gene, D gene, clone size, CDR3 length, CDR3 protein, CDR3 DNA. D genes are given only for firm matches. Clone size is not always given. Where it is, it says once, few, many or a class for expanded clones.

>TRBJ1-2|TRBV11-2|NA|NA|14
CASSQTGSYYGYTF
TGTGCCAGCAGCCAGACCGGGTCCTATTATGGCTACACCTTC
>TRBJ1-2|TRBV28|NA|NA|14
CASRPPDRSYGYTF
TGTGCCAGCAGGCCCCCCGACAGAAGCTATGGCTACACCTTC
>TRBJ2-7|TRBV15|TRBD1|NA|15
CATSRDTGTGYEQYF
TGTGCCACCAGCAGAGATACTGGGACAGGGTACGAGCAGTACTTC
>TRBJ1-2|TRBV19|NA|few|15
CASRPRGQWMDGYTF
TGTGCCAGTAGACCCAGAGGGCAGTGGATGGATGGCTACACCTTC
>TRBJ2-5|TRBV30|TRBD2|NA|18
CAWTSGRSGGARLETQYF
TGTGCCTGGACCTCCGGCCGGAGCGGGGGGGCGCGGTTGGAGACCCAGTACTTC
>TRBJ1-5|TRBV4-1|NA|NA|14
CASSQDSGNQPQHF
TGCGCCAGCAGCCAAGATTCAGGCAATCAGCCCCAGCATTTT
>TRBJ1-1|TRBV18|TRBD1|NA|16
CASSPRGQGTGTEAFF
TGTGCCAGCTCACCGAGGGGACAGGGGACGGGCACTGAAGCTTTCTTT
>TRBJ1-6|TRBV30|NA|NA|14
CAWAPTRGGSPLHF
TGTGCCTGGGCCCCCACGCGGGGGGGCTCACCCCTCCACTTT
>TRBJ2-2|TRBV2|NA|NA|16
CASKDGQGQNTGELFF
TGTGCCAGCAAGGATGGGCAGGGACAGAACACCGGGGAGCTGTTTTTT
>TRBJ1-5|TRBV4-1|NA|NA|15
CASSQDRRGHQPQHF
TGCGCCAGCAGCCAAGATCGCAGGGGTCATCAGCCCCAGCATTTT
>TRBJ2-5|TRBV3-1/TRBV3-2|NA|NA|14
CASSQRHGQETQYF
TGTGCCAGCAGCCAACGTCACGGTCAAGAGACCCAGTACTTC
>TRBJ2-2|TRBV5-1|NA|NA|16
CASSLEITRNTGELFF
TGCGCCAGCAGCTTGGAGATCACTAGGAACACCGGGGAGCTGTTTTTT
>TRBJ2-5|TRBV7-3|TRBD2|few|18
CASSPGTSGYSMGETQYF
TGTGCCAGCAGCCCCGGGACTAGCGGCTATTCAATGGGAGAGACCCAGTACTTC
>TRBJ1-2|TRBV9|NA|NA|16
CASSVGSSGYNYGYTF
TGTGCCAGCAGCGTAGGGTCTTCAGGTTACAACTATGGCTACACCTTC
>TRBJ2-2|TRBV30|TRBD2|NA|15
CAWSSPGTSAGELFF
TGTGCCTGGAGTTCCCCGGGGACTAGTGCCGGGGAGCTGTTTTTT
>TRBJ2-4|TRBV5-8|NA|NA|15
CASSLTQGTWDIQYF
TGTGCCAGCAGTCTAACACAGGGAACGTGGGACATTCAGTACTTC
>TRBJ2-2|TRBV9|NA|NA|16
CASSPQIGGEIGELFF
TGTGCCAGCAGCCCCCAGATAGGGGGTGAAATCGGGGAGCTGTTTTTT
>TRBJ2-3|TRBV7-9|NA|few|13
CASSLTGSDTQYF
TGTGCCAGCAGCTTAACGGGGTCCGATACGCAGTATTTT
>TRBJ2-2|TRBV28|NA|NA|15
CASSLQTPWTGELFF
TGTGCCAGCAGTTTGCAGACTCCTTGGACCGGGGAGCTGTTTTTT